The TCR beta chain described here comes from a study of blood T cell repertoires in COVID-19. About the study: Specimens from acute and convalescent COVID-19 originated in the United States, Italy and Spain.

Method: immunoSEQ multiplex PCR; TCRdb's copy keeps in-frame clones and lacks some. There are a few hundred thousand clones in the sample; roughly 86% occur only once, and about 10% lies in the top ten. This clonotype was sampled from a man between 35 and 55 years old who had recovered from COVID-19. The source material was peripheral blood.

The CDR3 reads CASSYTAGRGEETQYF. The CDR3 DNA reads as TGTGCCAGCAGCTACACCGCAGGCAGGGGGGAAGAGACCCAGTACTTC. The chain links TRBV7-9 to TRBJ2-5, with D maybe TRBD1 (7 bases). V lost 4 bases and J 3 bases, leaving 18 bases between the germline ends. The CDR3 loop spans 16 amino acids. Germline V CDR1 and CDR2: SEHNR, FQNEAQ (reference sequence).